This TCR beta chain was sequenced during a study of PD-L1 blockade in urothelial cancer. Looking at the study overall: Patients' prior chemotherapy regimens numbered 0 to 3. There were a median of approximately 140,000 T cells in blood samples.

Generated by immunoSEQ multiplex PCR, the TCRdb table keeps only in-frame clones and is missing some. The sample consists of 27,000 or so clones, more than 85% of them appearing once. The study collected 1 to 8 samples per patient, pretreatment and on-treatment. The CDR3 extends over 13 amino acids. V shed 6 bases and J shed 0 bases, with 12 bases lying between them. Germline CDR1 SQVTM, CDR2 ANQGSEA. Only one count was recorded for this clone. The chain has TRBV29-1 and TRBJ2-7, with D perhaps TRBD1 (6 bases). This TCR came from a man aged 45-60 years with urothelial cancer. This sample comprised PBMCs, obtained around atezolizumab (anti-PD-L1) treatment. The CDR3 here is CSVRQVSSYEQYF. CDR3 nucleotide sequence: TGCAGCGTCAGACAGGTTAGCTCCTACGAGCAGTACTTC.